This entry is about one T cell receptor beta chain. The table lists this clonotype with many counts. No antigen is known for it. No qualities accompany the bases; no much larger clone lies one base away. Two rounds of multiplex PCR on genomic DNA were used to amplify the TCR beta CDR3 region. In the first round of PCR, primers specific to each TRBV and TRBJ gene were used, and the primer sequences are filed in Chinese patent CN105087789A. The second PCR round used universal primers. The Roche High Pure PCR Template Preparation Kit was used to extract genomic DNA from the frozen PBMCs. The libraries underwent paired-end sequencing with 151 bp reads on an Illumina HiSeq 3000. For the original study's pipeline: CutAdapt was used to remove raw reads lacking the multiplex PCR primer sequences. High-quality paired reads were merged into contigs with PEAR. By aligning each contig to reference sequences, MiXCR assigned the TRB V, D and J gene segments to that contig. CDR3 sequences were clustered by base quality and sequence similarity to remove sequencing errors. Diversity was calculated as Shannon entropy divided by the natural log of the number of productive TCR sequences. Clonality was defined as one minus Shannon entropy divided by the natural log of the number of unique clonotypes. The Youden index of ROC curves was used to select progression-free survival cut-offs for repertoire metrics, and analyses were performed in R 3.5.3. In-frame beta chains were kept once TCRdb had trimmed the public reads at Q25 with fastp and called clones with MiXCR. Each entry is one CDR3 protein sequence, shown with its most common DNA and genes. These V and J calls derive from TCRdb rather than the authors' analysis. This sample holds about 21,000 distinct CDR3 sequences; roughly 43% were observed only once. Of the sample, approximately 31% is held by the ten largest clones.

The sample belongs to a study of prognosis after radiotherapy for stage I lung cancer (dated by TCRdb to the early 2020s). With regard to the full study: Between April 2018 and 2019, under 20 stage I NSCLC patients were enrolled in Nanjing, China. SBRT was given in 3 to 5 fractions with a biologically effective dose of at least 100 Gy, using image-guided IMRT or VMAT. The cohort comprised 13 men and more than 5 women with a median age of 74.5 years, ranging from roughly 50 to 84 years. Roughly 14 patients presented with newly diagnosed primary stage I lung tumors, and roughly 5 carried oligometastatic NSCLC following surgical resection of the primary tumor. A total of about 40 blood samples from approximately 20 patients were sequenced, with one sample obtained before and one obtained after SBRT for each patient. After SBRT, distant metastases developed in about 20% of the 19 patients at a median of approximately seven months, while the remaining 15 patients had no significant progression. Squamous cell carcinoma histology was identified in seven patients, and adenocarcinoma histology was identified in more than 10 patients. The study profiled peripheral blood TCR beta repertoires from stage I NSCLC patients before and after stereotactic body radiotherapy and related them to distant failure. Concurrent therapy was not administered to any patient alongside SBRT. Every patient was deemed medically inoperable, more than ten because of comorbidities and 7 because they refused surgery. Overall study outcomes, separate from this receptor: None of the reported P values were adjusted for multiple comparisons. The study was limited by its small cohort and short follow-up, and the findings require independent validation. TRBV and TRBJ usage frequencies reportedly varied with metastasis status, involving two V genes at baseline and fewer than 10 V and two J genes after SBRT. Post-SBRT Shannon entropy and its change from baseline were lower in patients who developed distant metastases; baseline Shannon entropy was not associated with metastases. After SBRT, the number of unique TCR clones decreased (median roughly 9,900 before versus 6,000 to 7,500 after; Wilcoxon paired P=0.011). No determination of tumor specificity was made for expanded TCR clones.

No patient had a history of other malignancies or prior chemotherapy or radiotherapy, and all had node-negative disease on CT and PET/CT. At each of the two time points, 5 to 6 milliliters of peripheral venous blood were collected into EDTA tubes. PBMCs were isolated by Ficoll-Paque Plus density-gradient centrifugation. Right after collection, samples were kept at -80 degrees C until analysis. CDR1 and CDR2 are read off the germline V gene (reference sequence) as LGHDT and YNNKEL. V has 0 bases trimmed and J has 4 bases trimmed; junction bases matching no gene number 5. Its CDR3 holds 16 amino acids, cysteine through phenylalanine. The only DNA kept is the CDR3, 48 bases in frame from the first base.

The sequencing here drew on PBMCs, taken before or after stereotactic body radiation therapy (not recorded which). The receptor's source is a donor aged 50 or older with non-small cell lung cancer. Recombination linked TRBV3-1 to TRBJ2-4, with 8 bases aligning to TRBD2. The CDR3 has the sequence CASSQEDASGKNIQYF. The DNA sequence is given as TGTGCCAGCAGCCAAGAAGACGCTAGCGGGAAAAACATTCAGTACTTC.